Included here is one TCR beta chain sequence, with context. Its antigen is undetermined. Sequencing targeted expressed TCRB transcripts, as all isolated RNA had been reverse transcribed. The table came from immunoSEQ multiplex PCR; TCRdb's copy has only in-frame clones and leaves some out. Of hundreds of thousands of clones in the sample, roughly 12% were seen once. The entry originates in a study of beta chain features in type 1 diabetes. Findings and caveats of the study: Type 1 diabetes patients showed a moderate but significant shortening of TCRB CDR3s in all four CD4+ subsets.

This receptor was taken from a man younger than 35 with type 1 diabetes. The specimen was naive CD4+ T cells from blood.

The CDR3 region is CAISGGEVDGYTF. The DNA of the CDR3 is TGTGCCATCAGTGGAGGGGAGGTGGATGGCTACACCTTC. This rearrangement joins TRBV10-3 to TRBJ1-2; D perhaps matches TRBD1 (5 bases). This CDR3 spans 13 amino acids. Germline V gives CDR1 ENHRY, CDR2 SYGVKD. Trimming took 4 bases from V and 6 from J, leaving 12 bases between them.